The sequence of this T cell receptor beta chain was determined in a study of glioma-infiltrating T cells after dendritic cell vaccination. This CDR3 has 15 amino acids. V shed 0 bases, J shed 10 bases, and the junction held 5 bases outside the gene matches. TCRdb's copy holds only in-frame clones and misses some; the assay was immunoSEQ multiplex PCR. The table lists 65,000 or so clones, roughly nine tenths of them singletons. Time point of the sample: after dendritic cell vaccination, including at tumor progression/relapse. Selection required adequate fresh-frozen tumor tissue plus more than two years' survival data.

V gene TRBV23-1 combines with J gene TRBJ1-4; 10 positions agree with TRBD1. TRBV23-1 is an ORF; its function is uncertain. This material consisted of blood, taken after dendritic cell vaccination. The TCR was taken from a human donor with glioblastoma. The chain's CDR3 is CASSQSGTGDRKLFF. As DNA, the CDR3 is TGCGCCAGCAGTCAATCCGGGACAGGGGACAGAAAACTGTTTTTT.